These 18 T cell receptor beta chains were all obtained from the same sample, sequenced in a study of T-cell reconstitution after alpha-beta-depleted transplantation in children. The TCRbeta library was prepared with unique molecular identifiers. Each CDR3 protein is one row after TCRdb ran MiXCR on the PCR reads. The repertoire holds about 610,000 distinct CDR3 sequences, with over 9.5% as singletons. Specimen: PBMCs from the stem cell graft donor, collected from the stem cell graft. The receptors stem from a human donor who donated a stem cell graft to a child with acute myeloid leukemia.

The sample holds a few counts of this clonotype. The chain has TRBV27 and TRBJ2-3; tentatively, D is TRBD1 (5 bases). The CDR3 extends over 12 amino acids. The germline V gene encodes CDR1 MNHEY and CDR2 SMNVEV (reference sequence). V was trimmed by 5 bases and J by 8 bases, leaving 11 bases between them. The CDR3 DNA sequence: TGTGCCAGCAGTCCCTCAGGGCTTACGCAGTATTTT. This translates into CASSPSGLTQYF.

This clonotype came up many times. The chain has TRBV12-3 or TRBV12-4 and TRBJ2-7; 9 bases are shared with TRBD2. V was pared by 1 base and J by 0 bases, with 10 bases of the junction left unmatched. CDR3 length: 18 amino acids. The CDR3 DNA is TGTGCCAGCAGTTTAGATGAGTATCAGGGACTAGCCTCCTACGAGCAGTACTTC. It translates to CASSLDEYQGLASYEQYF.

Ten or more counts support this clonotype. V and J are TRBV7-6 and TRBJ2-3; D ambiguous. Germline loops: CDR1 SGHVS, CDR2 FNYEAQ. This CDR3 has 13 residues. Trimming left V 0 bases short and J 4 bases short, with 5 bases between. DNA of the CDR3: TGTGCCAGCAGCTTAGCTACAGCAGATACGCAGTATTTT. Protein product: CASSLATADTQYF.

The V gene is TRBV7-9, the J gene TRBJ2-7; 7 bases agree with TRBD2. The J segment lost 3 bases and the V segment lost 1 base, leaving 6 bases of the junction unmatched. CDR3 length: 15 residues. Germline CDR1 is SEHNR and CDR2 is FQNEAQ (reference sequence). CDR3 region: CASSLGRGRIYEQYF. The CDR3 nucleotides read TGTGCCAGCAGCTTAGGTCGCGGGAGAATCTACGAGCAGTACTTC.

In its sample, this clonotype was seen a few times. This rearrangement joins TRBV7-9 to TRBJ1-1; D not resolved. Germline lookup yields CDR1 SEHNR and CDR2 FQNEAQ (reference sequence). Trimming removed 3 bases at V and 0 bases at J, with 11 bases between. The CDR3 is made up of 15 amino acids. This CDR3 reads CASSFTGDMNTEAFF. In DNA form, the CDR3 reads TGTGCCAGCAGCTTTACGGGCGACATGAACACTGAAGCTTTCTTT.

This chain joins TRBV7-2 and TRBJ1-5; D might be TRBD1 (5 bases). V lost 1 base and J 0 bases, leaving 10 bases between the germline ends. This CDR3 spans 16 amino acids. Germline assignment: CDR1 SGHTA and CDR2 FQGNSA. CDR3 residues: CASSLGAGNSNQPQHF. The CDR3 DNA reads TGTGCCAGCAGCTTAGGCGCAGGGAATAGCAATCAGCCCCAGCATTTT.

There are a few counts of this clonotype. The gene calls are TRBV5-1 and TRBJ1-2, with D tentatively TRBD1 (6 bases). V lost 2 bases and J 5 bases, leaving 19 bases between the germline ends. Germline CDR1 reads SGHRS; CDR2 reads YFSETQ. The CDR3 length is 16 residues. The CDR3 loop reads CASSFGVLGGSYGYTF. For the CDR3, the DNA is TGCGCCAGCAGCTTCGGGGTCCTGGGGGGCAGTTATGGCTACACCTTC.

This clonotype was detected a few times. The CDR3 loop reads CASSLVSGAGGRETQYF. CDR3 bases: TGTGCCAGCAGCTTAGTTAGCGGAGCGGGGGGGCGGGAGACCCAGTACTTC. The rearrangement uses TRBV7-2 and TRBJ2-5; 10 bases map to TRBD2. Trimming took 1 base from V and 5 from J; bases not matched to a gene: 10. The CDR3 has 17 residues. Germline CDR1 reads SGHTA; CDR2 reads FQGNSA. Filled out from reference TRBV7-2 and TRBJ2-5, the complete variable domain reads GAGVSQSPSNKVTEKGKDVELRCDPISGHTALYWYRQSLGQGLEFLIYFQGNSAPDKSGLPSDRFSAERTGGSVSTLTIQRTQQEDSAVYLCASSLVSGAGGRETQYFGPGTRLLVL.

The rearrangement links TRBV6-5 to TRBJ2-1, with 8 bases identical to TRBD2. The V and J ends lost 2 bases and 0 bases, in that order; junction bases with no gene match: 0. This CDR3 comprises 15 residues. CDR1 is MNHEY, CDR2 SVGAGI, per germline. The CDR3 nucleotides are TGTGCCAGCAGTTACGCGGGAGGCTCCTACAATGAGCAGTTCTTC. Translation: CASSYAGGSYNEQFF.

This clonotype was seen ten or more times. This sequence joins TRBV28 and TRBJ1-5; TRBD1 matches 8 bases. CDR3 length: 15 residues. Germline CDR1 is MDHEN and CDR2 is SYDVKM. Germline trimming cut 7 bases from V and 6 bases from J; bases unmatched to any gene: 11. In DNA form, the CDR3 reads TGTGCCAGCACCAGGACAGGGCAGTGGGTTCAGCCCCAGCATTTT. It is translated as CASTRTGQWVQPQHF.

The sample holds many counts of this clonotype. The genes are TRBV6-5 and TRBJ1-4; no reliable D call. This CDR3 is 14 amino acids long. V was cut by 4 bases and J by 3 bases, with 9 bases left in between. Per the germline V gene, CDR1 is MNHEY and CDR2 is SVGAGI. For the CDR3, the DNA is TGTGCCAGCAGTTCGATGGAGGCTAATGAAAAACTGTTTTTT. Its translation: CASSSMEANEKLFF.

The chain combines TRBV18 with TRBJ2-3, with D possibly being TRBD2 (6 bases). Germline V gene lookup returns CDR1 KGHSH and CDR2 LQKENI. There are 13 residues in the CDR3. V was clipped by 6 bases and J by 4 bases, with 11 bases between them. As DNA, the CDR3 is TGTGCCAGCTCGACCGGAGGGGCAGATACGCAGTATTTT. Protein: CASSTGGADTQYF.

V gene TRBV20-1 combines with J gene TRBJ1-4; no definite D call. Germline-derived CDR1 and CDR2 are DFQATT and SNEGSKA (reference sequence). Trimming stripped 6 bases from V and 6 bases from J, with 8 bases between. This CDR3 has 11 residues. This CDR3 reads CSAPRYEKLFF. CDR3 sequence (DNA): TGCAGTGCCCCGCGGTATGAAAAACTGTTTTTT.

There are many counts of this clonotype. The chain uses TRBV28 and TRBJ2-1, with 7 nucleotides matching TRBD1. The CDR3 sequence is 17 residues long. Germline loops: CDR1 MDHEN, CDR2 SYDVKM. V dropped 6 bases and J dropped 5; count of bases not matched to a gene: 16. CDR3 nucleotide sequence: TGTGCCAGCAGGGGGGCCCTCGGGACAGCCCATAACAATGAGCAGTTCTTC. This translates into CASRGALGTAHNNEQFF.

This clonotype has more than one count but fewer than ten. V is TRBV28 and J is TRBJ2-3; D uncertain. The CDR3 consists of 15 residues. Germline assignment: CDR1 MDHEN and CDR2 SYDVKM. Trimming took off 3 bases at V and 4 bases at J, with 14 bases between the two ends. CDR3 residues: CASSFRSAGPDTQYF. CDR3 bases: TGTGCCAGCAGTTTCCGGTCGGCCGGGCCAGATACGCAGTATTTT.

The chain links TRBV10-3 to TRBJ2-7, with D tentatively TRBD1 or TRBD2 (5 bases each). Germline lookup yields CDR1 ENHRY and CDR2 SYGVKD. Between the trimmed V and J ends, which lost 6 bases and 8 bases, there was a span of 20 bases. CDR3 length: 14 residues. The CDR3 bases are TGTGCCATCAGGGGGGACCAATCCGACGAGAAGCAGTACTTC. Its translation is CAIRGDQSDEKQYF.

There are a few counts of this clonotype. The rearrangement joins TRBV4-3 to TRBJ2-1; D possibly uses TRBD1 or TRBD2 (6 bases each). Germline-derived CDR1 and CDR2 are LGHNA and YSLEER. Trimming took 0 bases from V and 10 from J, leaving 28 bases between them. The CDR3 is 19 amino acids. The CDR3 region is CASSQDLVGGLSVSEEQFF. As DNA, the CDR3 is TGCGCCAGCAGCCAAGATCTCGTAGGGGGACTCAGCGTGTCGGAGGAGCAGTTCTTC.

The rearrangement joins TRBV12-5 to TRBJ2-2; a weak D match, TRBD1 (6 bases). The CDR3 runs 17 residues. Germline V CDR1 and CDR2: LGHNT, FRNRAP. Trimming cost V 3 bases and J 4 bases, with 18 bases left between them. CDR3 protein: CASGFSGTRRTTGELFF. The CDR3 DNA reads TGTGCTAGTGGTTTCTCGGGGACACGTCGTACCACCGGGGAGCTGTTTTTT.